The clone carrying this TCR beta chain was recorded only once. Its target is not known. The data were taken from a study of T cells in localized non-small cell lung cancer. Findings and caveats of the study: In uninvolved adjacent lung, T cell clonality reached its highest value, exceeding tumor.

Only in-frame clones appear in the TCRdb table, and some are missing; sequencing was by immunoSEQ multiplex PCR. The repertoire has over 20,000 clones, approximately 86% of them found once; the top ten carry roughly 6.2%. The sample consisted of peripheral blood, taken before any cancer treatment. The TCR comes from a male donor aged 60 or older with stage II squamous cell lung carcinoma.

CDR3 sequence: CASRLPRQGEKLFF. The DNA of the CDR3 is TGTGCCAGCAGACTTCCGCGACAGGGAGAAAAACTGTTTTTT. This chain joins TRBV28 and TRBJ1-4; 7 nucleotides line up with TRBD1. CDR1 MDHEN and CDR2 SYDVKM come from the germline V gene. The CDR3 has 14 amino acids. Unmatched junction bases numbered 9, after V lost 6 bases and J lost 8 bases.